The entry that follows covers one T cell receptor beta chain sequence. This clone was observed a handful of times. No cognate antigen has been identified for it. The input lacks base qualities; no much larger clone sits a single base away. The sample is drawn from a study of blood T cell repertoires in COVID-19 (dated by TCRdb to 2018 to 2021). Regarding the study in general: Collaborator samples came from the United States, Italy and Spain and covered acute and convalescent phases of COVID-19. A freely available public database, intended as a resource for researchers studying the immune response to SARS-CoV-2, is where the repertoires were released. The dataset comprised deeply sampled blood TCRbeta repertoires from subjects exposed to, actively infected with, or recovered from COVID-19. Where available, HLA class I and class II types were taken from metadata supplied by the sample provider and were not determined by assay-based typing. Sample metadata almost always included a de-identified subject ID, COVID-19 status, age in years and sex. The samples were drawn from two sources: the first 160 participants of the ongoing ImmuneRACE study, and 1,200 or so subjects contributed by 6 global collaborators. The prospective study material was composed of cDNA or gDNA derived from T cells, B-cell-depleted T cells, or PBMCs. On the study overall, not on this receptor specifically: Clinical and demographic metadata were provided uncurated, with the amount varying by source and participant.

TCRbeta CDR3 regions were amplified from genomic DNA by means of the immunoSEQ Assay, a bias-controlled multiplex PCR. On the authors' methods: Within the assay, amplification of reference gene primers was used to estimate how many nucleated cells each sample contained. To quantify the absolute abundance of each unique TCRbeta CDR3 rearrangement, sequence reads were collapsed and filtered. For each sample, productive Simpson clonality was calculated as the square root of Simpson's diversity index across productive rearrangements. TCRdb took this table from immuneACCESS and kept in-frame rearrangements with V and J called. Such tables lack part of the clones; where checked against another copy, unresolved V genes explain under half of the gap, and the rest is unexplained. D and trimming come from the DNA, and the V and J calls and clone size come from that table. The sample data list 310,000 or so clones, and approximately 86% of these were observed just once. The ten largest account for around 2.1% of the sample.

Another Seattle source contributed samples from volunteer blood donors who had recovered from COVID-19. The collaborating institutions used their own protocols to collect whole blood in K2EDTA tubes. For TCRbeta analysis, collaborators shipped samples in one of three forms: frozen whole blood, isolated PBMCs, or DNA extracted from either of those sample types. Sequenced: peripheral blood. The sequence derives from a woman in her 30s who had recovered from COVID-19.

The CDR3 loop reads CASRLRQDTEAFF. The nucleotides read TGTGCCAGCAGACTACGACAGGACACTGAAGCTTTCTTT. The chain joins TRBV12-3 or TRBV12-4 to TRBJ1-1; possibly the D gene is TRBD1, per 6 matching bases. The CDR3 covers 13 residues, taking in both the cysteine and the phenylalanine. The retained sequence is limited to the CDR3, 39 bases, with the frame set at the first base. V is reduced by 6 bases and J by 3 bases, leaving a spacing of 11 bases between them.